The next 8 T cell receptor beta chains were all read from a single sample in a study of vaccination and CD4 T cells after COVID-19. The treatment is: approximately 9-day PBMC culture with coronavirus spike peptide pools or control peptides (ViraFEST assay). Their antigens are not known. CD4+ T cells that had been cultured provided DNA sequenced with the Oncomine TCR Beta short-read assay. TCRdb independently ran MiXCR on the PCR reads; one entry per CDR3 protein. The sample includes about 20,000 distinct CDR3 sequences, roughly 50% seen only once; the top ten take around 9%. Sequencing was carried out using CD4+ T cells from blood, cultured in vitro. All receptors derive from a human donor who had recovered from COVID-19.

The rearrangement uses TRBV28 and TRBJ1-1; no clear D. V lost 4 bases to trimming and J lost 0 bases, with 6 bases between them. CDR3 size: 13 residues. Germline loops: CDR1 MDHEN, CDR2 SYDVKM. CDR3 amino acids: CASSSGLNTEAFF. The CDR3, as DNA: TGTGCCAGCAGTTCCGGGCTGAACACTGAAGCTTTCTTT.

Only a few counts were recorded for this clonotype. The chain combines TRBV19 with TRBJ2-6, with D possibly TRBD2 on 5 matching bases. Between the trimmed V and J ends, which lost 6 bases and 0 bases, there was a span of 27 bases. This CDR3 spans 21 amino acids. CDR1 is LNHDA, CDR2 SQIVND, per germline (reference sequence). The chain's CDR3 is CASRPSSFPRGPPSGANVLTF. The DNA for the CDR3 is TGTGCCAGTAGGCCATCCAGTTTCCCCCGGGGTCCCCCCTCTGGGGCCAACGTCCTGACTTTC.

The V gene is TRBV25-1, the J gene TRBJ1-2; TRBD1 might be the D (5 bases). In germline, CDR1 is MGHDK, CDR2 SYGVNS. V was shortened by 1 base and J by 8 bases, with 14 bases between the two germline ends. The CDR3 has 14 residues. CDR3 protein: CASSESVIWGGYTF. In nucleotides, the CDR3 is TGTGCCAGCAGTGAATCCGTAATATGGGGCGGCTACACCTTC.

The chain uses TRBV7-3 and TRBJ2-1; 7 nucleotides agree with TRBD2. This CDR3 is built from 14 residues. J was trimmed by 8 bases and V by 1 base; bases with no gene match: 5. Germline V gene sequence: CDR1 SGHTA, CDR2 FQGTGA. The CDR3 DNA is TGTGCCAGCAGCTTAAGCGGGAGTATAGATGAGCAGTTCTTC. It specifies CASSLSGSIDEQFF. The whole variable domain, filled in from reference TRBV7-3 and TRBJ2-1, reads GAGVSQTPSNKVTEKGKYVELRCDPISGHTALYWYRQSLGQGPEFLIYFQGTGAADDSGLPNDRFFAVRPEGSVSTLKIQRTERGDSAVYLCASSLSGSIDEQFFGPGTRLTVL.

This clonotype was counted once. The chain combines TRBV28 with TRBJ2-7, with D perhaps TRBD2 (6 bases). The CDR3 consists of 13 residues. V was cut by 5 bases and J by 7 bases, with 15 bases left in between. CDR1 and CDR2 from the germline V gene are MDHEN and SYDVKM. The DNA for the CDR3 is TGTGCCAGCAGTCACGGAGGGCCGGAGGAGCAGTACTTC. The encoded protein is CASSHGGPEEQYF.

The rearrangement uses TRBV6-1 and TRBJ1-5, with TRBD1 matching 9 bases. Germline CDR1 and CDR2: MNHNS and SASEGT. There are 19 residues in the CDR3. V trimming: 2 bases; J trimming: 1 base; junction bases outside the gene matches: 12. CDR3 amino acids: CASSEKNRGRPWSNQPQHF. The CDR3 DNA sequence: TGTGCCAGCAGTGAAAAGAACAGGGGGCGACCTTGGAGCAATCAGCCCCAGCATTTT.

This chain uses TRBV19 with TRBJ2-2; D is perhaps TRBD1 or TRBD2 (5 bases each). The germline V and J ends were trimmed by 3 bases and 5 bases, with 16 bases remaining between them. The CDR3 covers 16 residues. Germline V lookup: CDR1 LNHDA, CDR2 SQIVND (reference sequence). The CDR3 region is CASSILVTGPTGELFF. CDR3 nucleotides: TGTGCCAGTAGTATCCTCGTAACGGGGCCTACCGGGGAGCTGTTTTTT.

This chain links TRBV7-8 with TRBJ1-2; TRBD1 matches at 7 bases. V gave up 1 base and J gave up 4 bases; unmatched junction bases: 9. The CDR3 totals 16 residues. Germline CDR1 is SGHVS and CDR2 is FQNEAQ. The CDR3 protein is CASSLDVKGARYGYTF. The CDR3 DNA is TGTGCCAGCAGCTTAGATGTGAAGGGGGCTCGCTATGGCTACACCTTC.